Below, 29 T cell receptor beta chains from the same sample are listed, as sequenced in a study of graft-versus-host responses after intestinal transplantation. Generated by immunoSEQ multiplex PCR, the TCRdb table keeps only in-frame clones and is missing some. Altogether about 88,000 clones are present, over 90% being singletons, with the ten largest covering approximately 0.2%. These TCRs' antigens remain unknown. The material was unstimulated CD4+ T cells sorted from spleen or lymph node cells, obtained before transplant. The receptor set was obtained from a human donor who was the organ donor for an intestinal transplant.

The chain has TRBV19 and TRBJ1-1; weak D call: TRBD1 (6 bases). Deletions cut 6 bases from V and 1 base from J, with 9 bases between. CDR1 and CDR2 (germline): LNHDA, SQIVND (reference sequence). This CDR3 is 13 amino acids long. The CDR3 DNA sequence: TGTGCCAGTAGCAAGACAGGGAACACTGAAGCTTTCTTT. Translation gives CASSKTGNTEAFF.

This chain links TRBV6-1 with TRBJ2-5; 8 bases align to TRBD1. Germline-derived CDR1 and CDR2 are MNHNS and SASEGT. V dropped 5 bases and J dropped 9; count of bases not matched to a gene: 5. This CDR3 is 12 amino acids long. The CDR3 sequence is CASSPGQGAQYF. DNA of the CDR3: TGTGCCAGCAGTCCCGGACAGGGAGCCCAGTACTTC.

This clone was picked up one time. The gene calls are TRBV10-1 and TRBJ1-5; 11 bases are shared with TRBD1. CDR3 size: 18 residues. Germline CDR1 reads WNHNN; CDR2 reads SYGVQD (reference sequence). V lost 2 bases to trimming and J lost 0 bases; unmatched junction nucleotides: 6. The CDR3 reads CASSERDRGKHSNQPQHF. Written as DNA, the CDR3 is TGCGCCAGCAGTGAGAGGGACAGGGGGAAGCATAGCAATCAGCCCCAGCATTTT.

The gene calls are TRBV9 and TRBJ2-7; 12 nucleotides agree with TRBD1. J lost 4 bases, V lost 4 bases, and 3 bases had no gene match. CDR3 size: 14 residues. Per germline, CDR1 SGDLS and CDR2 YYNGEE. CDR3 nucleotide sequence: TGTGCCAGCAGCTCGGGACAGGGGGCTTACGAGCAGTACTTC. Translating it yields CASSSGQGAYEQYF.

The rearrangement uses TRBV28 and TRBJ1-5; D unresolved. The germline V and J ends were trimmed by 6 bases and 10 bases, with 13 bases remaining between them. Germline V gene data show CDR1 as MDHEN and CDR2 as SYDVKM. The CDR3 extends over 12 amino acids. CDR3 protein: CASSLQLKPQHF. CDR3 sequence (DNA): TGTGCCAGCAGCCTTCAGCTGAAACCCCAGCATTTT.

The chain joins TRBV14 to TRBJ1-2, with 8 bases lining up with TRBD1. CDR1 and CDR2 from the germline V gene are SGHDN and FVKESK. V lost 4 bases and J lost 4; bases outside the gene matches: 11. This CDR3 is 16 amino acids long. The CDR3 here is CASSRKSGQGLYGYTF. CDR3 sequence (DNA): TGTGCCAGCAGCCGGAAAAGCGGACAGGGTCTCTATGGCTACACCTTC. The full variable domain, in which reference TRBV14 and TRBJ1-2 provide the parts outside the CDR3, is EAGVTQFPSHSVIEKGQTVTLRCDPISGHDNLYWYRRVMGKEIKFLLHFVKESKQDESGMPNNRFLAERTGGTYSTLKVQPAELEDSGVYFCASSRKSGQGLYGYTFGSGTRLTVV.

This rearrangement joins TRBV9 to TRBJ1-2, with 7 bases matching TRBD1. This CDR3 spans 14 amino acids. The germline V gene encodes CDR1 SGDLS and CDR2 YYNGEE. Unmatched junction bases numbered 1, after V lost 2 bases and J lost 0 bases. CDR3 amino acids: CASSVGTANYGYTF. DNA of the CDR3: TGTGCCAGCAGCGTTGGGACAGCTAACTATGGCTACACCTTC.

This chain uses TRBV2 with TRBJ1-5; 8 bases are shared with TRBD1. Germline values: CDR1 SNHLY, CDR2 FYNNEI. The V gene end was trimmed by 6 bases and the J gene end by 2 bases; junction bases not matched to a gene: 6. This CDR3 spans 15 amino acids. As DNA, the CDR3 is TGTGCCAGCAGGGTGGGACAGGCGGGCAATCAGCCCCAGCATTTT. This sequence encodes CASRVGQAGNQPQHF. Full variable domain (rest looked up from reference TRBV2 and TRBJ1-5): EPEVTQTPSHQVTQMGQEVILRCVPISNHLYFYWYRQILGQKVEFLVSFYNNEISEKSEIFDDQFSVERPDGSNFTLKIRSTKLEDSAMYFCASRVGQAGNQPQHFGDGTRLSIL.

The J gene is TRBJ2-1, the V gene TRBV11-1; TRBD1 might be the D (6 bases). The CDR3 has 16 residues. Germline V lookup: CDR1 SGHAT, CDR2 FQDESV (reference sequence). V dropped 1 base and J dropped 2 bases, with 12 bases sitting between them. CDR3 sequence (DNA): TGTGCCAGCAGCTTAGTTAGGGGGTCAACCTACAATGAGCAGTTCTTC. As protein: CASSLVRGSTYNEQFF.

For the CDR3, the DNA is TGTGCCAGTAGTATAGGTCAAGAGACCCAGTACTTC. It codes for CASSIGQETQYF. This chain links TRBV19 with TRBJ2-5, with D uncertain. V shed 1 base and J shed 2 bases, with 2 bases lying between them. The CDR3 is 12 residues long. Germline CDR1 and CDR2: LNHDA and SQIVND (reference sequence).

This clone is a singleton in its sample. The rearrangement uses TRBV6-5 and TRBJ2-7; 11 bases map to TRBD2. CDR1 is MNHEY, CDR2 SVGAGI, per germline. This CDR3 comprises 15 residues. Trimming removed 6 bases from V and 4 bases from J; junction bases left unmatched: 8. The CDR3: CASSRRLAGSYEQYF. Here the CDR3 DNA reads TGTGCCAGCAGCCGTAGACTAGCGGGGAGTTACGAGCAGTACTTC.

The chain's CDR3 is CASSLVSGGQETQYF. In DNA form, the CDR3 reads TGCGCCAGCAGCTTGGTTAGCGGGGGGCAAGAGACCCAGTACTTC. The chain couples TRBV5-1 to TRBJ2-5; the match to TRBD2 covers 10 bases. The CDR3 loop spans 15 amino acids. Germline trimming cut 0 bases from V and 2 bases from J; bases unmatched to any gene: 1. CDR1 and CDR2 from the germline V gene are SGHRS and YFSETQ.

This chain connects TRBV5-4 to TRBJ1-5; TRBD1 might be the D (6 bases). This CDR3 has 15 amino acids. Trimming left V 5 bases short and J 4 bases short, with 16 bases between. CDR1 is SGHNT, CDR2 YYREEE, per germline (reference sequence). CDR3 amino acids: CASRAGQLENQPQHF. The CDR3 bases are TGTGCCAGCAGGGCGGGACAATTGGAGAATCAGCCCCAGCATTTT. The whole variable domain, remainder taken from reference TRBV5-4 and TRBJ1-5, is ETGVTQSPTHLIKTRGQQVTLRCSSQSGHNTVSWYQQALGQGPQFIFQYYREEENGRGNFPPRFSGLQFPNYSSELNVNALELDDSALYLCASRAGQLENQPQHFGDGTRLSIL.

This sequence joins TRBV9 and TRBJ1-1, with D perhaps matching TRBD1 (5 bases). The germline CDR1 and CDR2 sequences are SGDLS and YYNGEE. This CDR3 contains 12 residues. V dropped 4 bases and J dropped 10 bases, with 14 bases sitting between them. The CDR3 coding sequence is TGTGCCAGCAGCTCGGAGGGTAGGGGAGCTTTCTTT. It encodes CASSSEGRGAFF.

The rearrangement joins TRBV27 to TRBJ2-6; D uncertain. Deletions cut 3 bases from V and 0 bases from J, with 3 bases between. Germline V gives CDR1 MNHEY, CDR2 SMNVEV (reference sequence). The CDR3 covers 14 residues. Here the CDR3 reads CASSFGSGANVLTF. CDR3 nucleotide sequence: TGTGCCAGCAGTTTTGGCTCTGGGGCCAACGTCCTGACTTTC.

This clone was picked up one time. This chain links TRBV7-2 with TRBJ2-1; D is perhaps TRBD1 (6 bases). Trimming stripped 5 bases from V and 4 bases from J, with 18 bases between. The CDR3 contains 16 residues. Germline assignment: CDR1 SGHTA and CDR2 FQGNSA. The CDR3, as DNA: TGTGCCAGCAGCACTCGCCTAGGACAGACTTACAATGAGCAGTTCTTC. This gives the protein CASSTRLGQTYNEQFF.

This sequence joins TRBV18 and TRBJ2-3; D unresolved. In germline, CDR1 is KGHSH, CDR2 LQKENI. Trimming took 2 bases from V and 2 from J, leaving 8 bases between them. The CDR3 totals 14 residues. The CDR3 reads CASSPRIDTDTQYF. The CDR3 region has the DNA TGTGCCAGCTCACCAAGGATCGACACAGATACGCAGTATTTT.

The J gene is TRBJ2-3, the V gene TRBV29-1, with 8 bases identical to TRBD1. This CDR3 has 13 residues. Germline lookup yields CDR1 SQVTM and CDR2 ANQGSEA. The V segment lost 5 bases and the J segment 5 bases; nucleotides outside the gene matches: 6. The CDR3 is CSVTDRDEDTQYF. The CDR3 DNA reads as TGCAGCGTTACGGACAGGGATGAAGATACGCAGTATTTT.

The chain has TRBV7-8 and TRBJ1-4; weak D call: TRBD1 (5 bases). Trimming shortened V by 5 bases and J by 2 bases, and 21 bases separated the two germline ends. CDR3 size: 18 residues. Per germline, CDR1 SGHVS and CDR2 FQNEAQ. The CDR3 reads CASSQGLSRAKTNEKLFF. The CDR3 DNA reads TGTGCCAGCAGCCAGGGACTCTCCCGGGCGAAGACTAATGAAAAACTGTTTTTT.

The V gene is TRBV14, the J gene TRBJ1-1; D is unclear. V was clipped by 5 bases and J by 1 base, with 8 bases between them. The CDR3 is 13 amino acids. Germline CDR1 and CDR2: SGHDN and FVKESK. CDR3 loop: CASSADQNTEAFF. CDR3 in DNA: TGTGCCAGCAGCGCGGACCAGAACACTGAAGCTTTCTTT. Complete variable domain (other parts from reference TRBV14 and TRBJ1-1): EAGVTQFPSHSVIEKGQTVTLRCDPISGHDNLYWYRRVMGKEIKFLLHFVKESKQDESGMPNNRFLAERTGGTYSTLKVQPAELEDSGVYFCASSADQNTEAFFGQGTRLTVV.

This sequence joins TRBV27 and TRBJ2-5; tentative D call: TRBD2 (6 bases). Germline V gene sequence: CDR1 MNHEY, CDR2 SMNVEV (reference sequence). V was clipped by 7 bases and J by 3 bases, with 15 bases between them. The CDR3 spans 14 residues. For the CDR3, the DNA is TGTGCCAGCAAAGGTCACCAGCGGGAAGAGACCCAGTACTTC. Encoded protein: CASKGHQREETQYF.

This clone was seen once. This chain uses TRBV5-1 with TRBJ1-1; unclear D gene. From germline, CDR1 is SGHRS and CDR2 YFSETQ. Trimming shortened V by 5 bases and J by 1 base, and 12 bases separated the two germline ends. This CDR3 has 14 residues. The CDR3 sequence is CASSFVLSNTEAFF. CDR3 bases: TGCGCCAGCAGTTTTGTCCTCTCGAACACTGAAGCTTTCTTT. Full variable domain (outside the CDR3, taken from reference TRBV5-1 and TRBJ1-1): KAGVTQTPRYLIKTRGQQVTLSCSPISGHRSVSWYQQTPGQGLQFLFEYFSETQRNKGNFPGRFSGRQFSNSRSEMNVSTLELGDSALYLCASSFVLSNTEAFFGQGTRLTVV.

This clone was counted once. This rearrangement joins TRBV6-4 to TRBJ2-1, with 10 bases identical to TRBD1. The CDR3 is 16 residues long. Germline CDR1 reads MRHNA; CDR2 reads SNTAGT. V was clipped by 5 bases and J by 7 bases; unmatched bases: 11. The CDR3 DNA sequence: TGTGCCAGCAGTTCCTTTCCGGGACAGGGGAGGAATGAGCAGTTCTTC. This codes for CASSSFPGQGRNEQFF.

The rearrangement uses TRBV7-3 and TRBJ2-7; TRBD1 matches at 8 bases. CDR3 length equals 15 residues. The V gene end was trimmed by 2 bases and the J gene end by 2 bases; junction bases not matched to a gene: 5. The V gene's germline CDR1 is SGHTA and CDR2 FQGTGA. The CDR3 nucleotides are TGTGCCAGCAGCTTAGCAGGGGGCTGGCCCTACGAGCAGTACTTC. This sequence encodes CASSLAGGWPYEQYF.

The CDR3 loop reads CASSLGVSSGGMKTQYF. The CDR3 DNA follows: TGTGCCAGCAGCTTAGGGGTGTCTAGCGGGGGGATGAAGACCCAGTACTTC. J is TRBJ2-5 and V is TRBV11-3; TRBD2 agrees at 11 bases. CDR1 and CDR2 (germline): SGHNT, YENEEA. V was clipped by 1 base and J by 6 bases; unmatched bases: 10. The CDR3 contains 17 residues.

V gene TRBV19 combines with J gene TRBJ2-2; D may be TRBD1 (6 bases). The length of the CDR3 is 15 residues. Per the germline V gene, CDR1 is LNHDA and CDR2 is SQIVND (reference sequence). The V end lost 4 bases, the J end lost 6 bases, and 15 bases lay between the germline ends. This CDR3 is CASSKQRTASGELFF. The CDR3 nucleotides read TGTGCCAGTAGTAAACAAAGGACAGCTTCCGGGGAGCTGTTTTTT.

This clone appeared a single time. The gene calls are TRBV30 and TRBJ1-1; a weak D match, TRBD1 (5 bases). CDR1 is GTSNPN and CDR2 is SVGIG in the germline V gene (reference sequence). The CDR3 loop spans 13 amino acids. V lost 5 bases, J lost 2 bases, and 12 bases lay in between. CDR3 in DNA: TGTGCCTGGGCACGGGGCCAAAACACTGAAGCTTTCTTT. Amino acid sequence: CAWARGQNTEAFF.

CDR3 sequence (DNA): TGTGCCAGCAGCTATATAACAGGGGGCAAGGGCAATCAGCCCCAGCATTTT. This codes for CASSYITGGKGNQPQHF. V gene TRBV28 combines with J gene TRBJ1-5; 9 bases are a match to TRBD1. The germline V gene encodes CDR1 MDHEN and CDR2 SYDVKM. Unmatched junction bases numbered 11, after V lost 6 bases and J lost 2 bases. The CDR3 length is 17 residues.

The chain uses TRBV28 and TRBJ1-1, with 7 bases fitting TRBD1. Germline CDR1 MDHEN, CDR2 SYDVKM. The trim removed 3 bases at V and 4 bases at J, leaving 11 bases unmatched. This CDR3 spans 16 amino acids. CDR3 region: CASSFSRAGGGTEAFF. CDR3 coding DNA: TGTGCCAGCAGTTTCAGTCGGGCAGGGGGGGGCACTGAAGCTTTCTTT.